The 30 T cell receptor beta chains presented below share a single source sample, sequenced in a study of identical twins. From the 5' RACE reads, TCRdb called clonotypes with MiXCR, one entry per CDR3 protein. The sample contains more than 1.5 million distinct CDR3 sequences, 25% to 35% of which appear only once. The sample comprised cord blood. These receptors originate from a newborn girl in good health.

This chain uses TRBV27 with TRBJ1-4; 10 bases map to TRBD1. Losses at the gene ends were 5 bases for V and 7 bases for J; bases not matched to a gene: 7. The CDR3 length is 15 residues. Germline CDR1 MNHEY, CDR2 SMNVEV (reference sequence). The CDR3 loop is CASSRSDRGLEKLFF. The DNA of the CDR3 is TGTGCCAGCAGTCGCTCAGACAGGGGGCTTGAAAAACTGTTTTTT.

This clonotype was counted only a few times. The chain uses TRBV4-1 and TRBJ2-5; TRBD1 is a possible D gene (5 bases). Trimming left V 1 base short and J 7 bases short, with 10 bases between. The CDR3 length is 13 residues. Germline V CDR1 and CDR2: MGHRA, YSYEKL. The CDR3 reads CASSQVGQGTQYF. CDR3 nucleotide sequence: TGCGCCAGCAGCCAAGTAGGCCAGGGGACCCAGTACTTC.

The V gene is TRBV28, the J gene TRBJ2-7; 12 positions match TRBD2. In germline, CDR1 is MDHEN, CDR2 SYDVKM. CDR3 length: 19 residues. V lost 3 bases, J lost 0 bases, and 12 bases stayed unmatched. DNA of the CDR3: TGTGCCAGCAGTTTGCTTGCACTAGCGGGAGGCCCTGTCTCCTACGAGCAGTACTTC. It yields the protein CASSLLALAGGPVSYEQYF. The whole variable domain, filled in from reference TRBV28 and TRBJ2-7, reads DVKVTQSSRYLVKRTGEKVFLECVQDMDHENMFWYRQDPGLGLRLIYFSYDVKMKEKGDIPEGYSVSREKKERFSLILESASTNQTSMYLCASSLLALAGGPVSYEQYFGPGTRLTVT.

This clonotype was detected a few times. The chain joins TRBV21-1 to TRBJ2-1; no check of the table's D call, TRBD2, against the DNA was made. TRBV21-1 is recorded as a pseudogene. CDR3 length: 15 amino acids. CDR3 DNA: TGTGCCAGCAGCAAAGCGCCCAGCGGCCACAATGAGCAGTTCTTC. Protein product: CASSKAPSGHNEQFF.

This chain uses TRBV7-9 with TRBJ2-3; 11 bases line up with TRBD2. The germline V gene has CDR1 SEHNR and CDR2 FQNEAQ (reference sequence). There are 18 residues in the CDR3. With 5 bases clipped from V and 5 bases from J, the junction kept 15 bases outside the gene matches. CDR3 nucleotide sequence: TGTGCCAGCAGCCTAACCCAGAAACTAGCGGGGGCTATAGATACGCAGTATTTT. The encoded protein is CASSLTQKLAGAIDTQYF.

This clonotype was counted between two and nine times. J is TRBJ2-5 and V is TRBV29-1, with 9 bases identical to TRBD2. CDR1 and CDR2 from the germline V gene are SQVTM and ANQGSEA. The CDR3 extends over 14 amino acids. V gave up 1 base and J gave up 5 bases; unmatched junction bases: 5. The chain's CDR3 is CSVEGGTSPETQYF. The CDR3, as DNA: TGCAGCGTTGAAGGTGGGACTAGCCCGGAGACCCAGTACTTC.

With respect to this clonotype: The DNA is left out, because the CDR3 cannot be placed on it with certainty; the CDR3 is given as TCRdb lists it. The chain has TRBV21-1 and TRBJ2-7; TRBD1, the D gene given by the table, was not confirmed from the DNA. TRBV21-1 is an annotated pseudogene. The CDR3 is 17 residues long, counting both termini. CDR3 residues: CASSKAFGTGAYNEQYF.

Notes on this clonotype: One end of the junction varies from germline; a read error may be responsible. The V and J genes are TRBV29-1 and TRBJ2-7; 7 positions match TRBD1. Germline V gene data show CDR1 as SQVTM and CDR2 as ANQGSEA. This CDR3 region has 13 residues. The CDR3 DNA reads as TGCGGCGTTAGGGGGCAGGCTTACTACGAGCAGTACTTC. This sequence encodes CGVRGQAYYEQYF.

This clonotype was counted between two and nine times. The chain uses TRBV7-8 and TRBJ2-7; D may be TRBD2 (6 bases). This CDR3 contains 13 residues. The ends were cut back, 5 bases at V and 7 bases at J, with 15 bases in the middle. In germline, CDR1 is SGHVS, CDR2 FQNEAQ. The CDR3 coding sequence is TGTGCCAGCAGCAGGGGACTTCTATCGGAGCAGTACTTC. Amino acids: CASSRGLLSEQYF.

The genes are TRBV29-1 and TRBJ2-7; TRBD1 matches at 7 bases. This CDR3 contains 14 residues. Trimming took 4 bases from V and 0 from J; bases not matched to a gene: 6. The germline V gene encodes CDR1 SQVTM and CDR2 ANQGSEA. The DNA of the CDR3 is TGCAGCGTTGTGCAGGGGGACCCCTCCTACGAGCAGTACTTC. This encodes CSVVQGDPSYEQYF.

V usage is TRBV13 and J usage is TRBJ1-4; no firm D call. CDR3 size: 14 residues. V dropped 4 bases and J dropped 8 bases, with 14 bases sitting between them. CDR1 and CDR2 from the germline V gene are PRHDT and FYEKMQ (reference sequence). The CDR3 DNA follows: TGTGCCAGCAGCTCCCGGACCGGATTCGAAAAACTGTTTTTT. It codes for CASSSRTGFEKLFF.

The chain employs TRBV6-6 and TRBJ2-5; 8 bases line up with TRBD2. The better agreement between TRBJ2-7 and the DNA end casts doubt on the J call. This CDR3 spans 13 amino acids. Germline CDR1 is MNHNY and CDR2 is SVGAGI (reference sequence). As DNA, the CDR3 is TGTGCCAGCGAAAGGACTAGCCCTTCCGAGCAGTACTTC. Translation gives CASERTSPSEQYF.

About this clonotype itself: The germline gene is not matched at one end of the junction; a read error may be the cause. The J gene is TRBJ2-7, the V gene TRBV27; 11 bases fit TRBD2. In germline, CDR1 is MNHEY, CDR2 SMNVEV (reference sequence). The CDR3 is 15 residues long. The CDR3 coding sequence is TGCGCCAGCAGGTCTCTAGCGGGGGGCTCCTACGAGCAGTACTTC. Protein: CASRSLAGGSYEQYF.

The chain carries TRBV20-1 and TRBJ1-2; the match to TRBD1 covers 12 bases. The germline V gene encodes CDR1 DFQATT and CDR2 SNEGSKA (reference sequence). This CDR3 spans 14 amino acids. The V and J ends lost 6 bases and 4 bases, in that order; junction bases with no gene match: 6. CDR3 residues: CSAGQGADFYGYTF. CDR3 DNA: TGCAGTGCGGGACAGGGGGCGGATTTCTATGGCTACACCTTC.

In this sample, this clonotype turned up a few times. The V gene is TRBV4-1, the J gene TRBJ1-5; D unresolved. The germline V gene has CDR1 MGHRA and CDR2 YSYEKL. Trimming took off 1 base at V and 3 bases at J, with 10 bases between the two ends. This CDR3 spans 15 amino acids. CDR3 region: CASSQVGQLNQPQHF. The CDR3 coding sequence is TGCGCCAGCAGCCAAGTCGGTCAGCTCAATCAGCCCCAGCATTTT.

The V and J genes are TRBV12-3 or TRBV12-4 and TRBJ2-6; no clear D gene. V lost 4 bases and J lost 10, with 5 bases in between. The CDR3 runs to 11 residues. CDR3: CASSSGNVLTF. The CDR3 DNA reads as TGTGCCAGCAGTTCCGGAAACGTCCTGACTTTC.

J is TRBJ2-7 and V is TRBV4-2, with TRBD2 as a possible D gene (7 bases). The J call may be mistaken, given a closer DNA end match to TRBJ2-5. The CDR3 runs to 14 residues. Germline CDR1 LGHNA, CDR2 YNFKEQ. For the CDR3, the DNA is TGTGCCAGCAGCCCGGGGGGCGGGTGGGAGACCCAGTACTTC. It yields the protein CASSPGGGWETQYF.

This clonotype was detected only a few times. The genes are TRBV10-3 and TRBJ2-5; 9 nucleotides match TRBD2. Per the germline V gene, CDR1 is ENHRY and CDR2 is SYGVKD. The CDR3 runs to 14 residues. Trimming at V came to 10 bases and at J to 5 bases, leaving 11 bases not matched to a gene. In DNA, the CDR3 is TGTGCCACCATAGCGGGGGCCCCTTGGGAGACCCAGTACTTC. Protein product: CATIAGAPWETQYF.

This clonotype was picked up many times. This rearrangement joins TRBV5-1 to TRBJ2-3; D remains ambiguous. The CDR3 extends over 13 amino acids. Trimming took 2 bases from V and 2 from J, leaving 6 bases between them. Germline V lookup: CDR1 SGHRS, CDR2 YFSETQ. CDR3 nucleotides: TGCGCCAGCAGCTTATCAGTCACAGATACGCAGTATTTT. Amino acids: CASSLSVTDTQYF.

This clonotype was picked up a small number of times. This chain connects TRBV15 to TRBJ1-4; 7 bases match TRBD1. This CDR3 contains 15 residues. Trimming at V came to 5 bases and at J to 7 bases, leaving 10 bases not matched to a gene. The germline V gene has CDR1 LNHNV and CDR2 YYDKDF (reference sequence). The CDR3 DNA reads as TGTGCCACCAGCGCAAGACAGGGAGTAGGTGAAAAACTGTTTTTT. Residues: CATSARQGVGEKLFF.

The genes are TRBV20-1 and TRBJ1-1; D is unclear. V was cut by 1 base and J by 3 bases, with 9 bases left in between. CDR3 length equals 13 residues. Germline CDR1 is DFQATT and CDR2 is SNEGSKA (reference sequence). The CDR3 here is CSARGQVDTEAFF. In DNA, the CDR3 is TGCAGTGCTAGAGGGCAGGTGGACACTGAAGCTTTCTTT.

This clonotype has more than one count but fewer than ten. The chain is built from TRBV6-1 and TRBJ2-4, with 12 positions matching TRBD1. With the DNA end fitting TRBJ2-7 better, the J assignment may be wrong. The CDR3 spans 16 residues. Germline V lookup: CDR1 MNHNS, CDR2 SASEGT. The CDR3 is CASSLAWDRGRDEQYF. The CDR3 DNA sequence: TGTGCCAGCAGTTTAGCTTGGGACAGGGGGCGCGACGAGCAGTACTTC.

J is TRBJ1-4 and V is TRBV5-4; TRBD1 aligns across 9 bases. This CDR3 region has 15 residues. CDR1 is SGHNT, CDR2 YYREEE, per germline (reference sequence). V gave up 6 bases and J gave up 8 bases; unmatched junction bases: 11. Here the CDR3 DNA reads TGTGCCAGCAACTCGGACGACAGGGGGGGAGAAAAACTGTTTTTT. Amino acids: CASNSDDRGGEKLFF.

This clonotype was counted many times. This chain links TRBV5-1 with TRBJ2-1, with 12 bases fitting TRBD2. Germline values: CDR1 SGHRS, CDR2 YFSETQ. V shed 1 base, J shed 7 bases, and the junction held 3 bases outside the gene matches. This CDR3 spans 15 amino acids. The CDR3 region has the DNA TGCGCCAGCAGCTTGCTCGGACTAGCGGGAAATGAGCAGTTCTTC. This gives the protein CASSLLGLAGNEQFF.

V and J are TRBV5-1 and TRBJ2-5, with 8 nucleotides matching TRBD2. Germline loops: CDR1 SGHRS, CDR2 YFSETQ. This CDR3 comprises 15 residues. V lost 5 bases, J lost 6 bases, and 12 bases stayed unmatched. The CDR3 nucleotides read TGCGCCAGCAGTCCTGGACTAGCCCCCCGGCAGACCCAGTACTTC. Translating gives CASSPGLAPRQTQYF.

CDR3 DNA: TGTGCCAGCAGTTCCTACAGGGGTGCGAAGTGGGAGACCCAGTACTTC. This encodes CASSSYRGAKWETQYF. V is TRBV6-2 or TRBV6-3 and J is TRBJ2-5; 7 bases agree with TRBD1. The CDR3 loop spans 16 amino acids. After removal of 4 bases from V and 5 bases from J, the junction contained 13 bases not matched to a gene. Germline values: CDR1 MNHEY, CDR2 SVGEGT.

Only a few counts were recorded for this clonotype. This chain joins TRBV10-3 and TRBJ1-5, with 7 bases matching TRBD1. Germline assignment: CDR1 ENHRY and CDR2 SYGVKD. With 10 bases clipped from V and 5 bases from J, the junction kept 11 bases outside the gene matches. This CDR3 spans 14 amino acids. The CDR3 here is CATQSRGGDQPQHF. The CDR3, as DNA: TGTGCCACCCAGAGCAGGGGGGGAGATCAGCCCCAGCATTTT.

This clonotype was counted only a few times. The rearrangement joins TRBV20-1 to TRBJ1-5, with D perhaps TRBD1 (6 bases). V was clipped by 1 base and J by 7 bases, with 14 bases between them. The CDR3 covers 14 residues. Germline-derived CDR1 and CDR2 are DFQATT and SNEGSKA (reference sequence). The CDR3 region has the DNA TGCAGTGCTAGAGTAATCAGGGGAAAGCAGCCCCAGCATTTT. Translation: CSARVIRGKQPQHF.

The CDR3 sequence: CASRPSGGLGTIYF. As DNA, the CDR3 is TGTGCCAGCAGGCCTTCGGGGGGATTGGGCACCATATATTTT. This chain connects TRBV27 to TRBJ1-3, with D perhaps matching TRBD1 (5 bases). Trimming removed 6 bases from V and 9 bases from J, with 18 bases in between. Germline loops: CDR1 MNHEY, CDR2 SMNVEV (reference sequence). The length of the CDR3 is 14 residues.

The CDR3 spells CASSAGTGDYYEQYF. The CDR3 DNA sequence: TGTGCCAGCAGCGCCGGGACAGGGGATTACTACGAGCAGTACTTC. The chain combines TRBV2 with TRBJ2-4; 10 bases are shared with TRBD1. The DNA matches TRBJ2-7 better at its end, which makes the J call doubtful. The CDR3 sequence is 15 residues long. The germline V gene has CDR1 SNHLY and CDR2 FYNNEI.